The 12 T cell receptor beta chains presented below share a single source sample, sequenced in a study of cytomegalovirus exposure and HLA in healthy donors (dated by TCRdb to the late 2010s). To prepare the library, the immunoSEQ multiplex PCR assay was applied. A mixture of 60 forward primers for TCR Vbeta segments and 13 reverse primers for TCR Jbeta segments was used in the multiplex PCR. Imported from immuneACCESS, the table was reduced by TCRdb to in-frame sequences with V and J called. These copies leave out some clones; in studies compared against another copy, an unresolved V gene accounts for under half, and the cause of the remainder is not known. This sample lists approximately 220,000 clones; over 65% were detected once. The ten largest clones capture roughly 0.6% of the sample. Sequences were obtained from PBMCs. The receptor source for this set is a man aged 18 to 29 in good health and CMV-seronegative.

The V and J genes are TRBV7-9 and TRBJ2-1; possibly TRBD2 for D (6 bases). The CDR3 has 11 residues. The germline V gene has CDR1 SEHNR and CDR2 FQNEAQ (reference sequence). CDR3 nucleotides: TGTTCCGTATGGGGAGGAGGGTATCAGTTCTTC. This translates into CSVWGGGYQFF.

The chain carries TRBV7-2 and TRBJ2-3, with 10 bases identical to TRBD2. CDR3 length equals 15 residues. The V gene's germline CDR1 is SGHTA and CDR2 FQGNSA. The ends lost 5 bases at V and 6 bases at J; junction bases unmatched: 8. CDR3: CASSRGLAAYDTQYF. The DNA for the CDR3 is TGTGCCAGCAGCCGCGGACTAGCGGCATATGATACGCAGTATTTT.

The table lists this clone with a count of one. The chain joins TRBV5-1 to TRBJ2-3; 8 bases are shared with TRBD2. From germline, CDR1 is SGHRS and CDR2 YFSETQ. The CDR3 contains 15 residues. The trim removed 4 bases at V and 2 bases at J, leaving 6 bases unmatched. The chain's CDR3 is CASSPSSGPTDTQYF. CDR3 bases: TGCGCCAGCAGCCCGTCTAGCGGGCCCACAGATACGCAGTATTTT.

The V call is TRBV7-3, the J call TRBJ1-1; TRBD1 matches at 8 bases. The CDR3 consists of 14 residues. V shed 4 bases and J 6 bases; nucleotides not matched to a gene: 7. From germline, CDR1 is SGHTA and CDR2 FQGTGA. The CDR3 DNA reads TGTGCCAGCAGCTCGGGACAGGTGAGCGCTGAAGCTTTCTTT. Translating it yields CASSSGQVSAEAFF.

This clone was found a few times. This sequence joins TRBV7-9 and TRBJ2-5; TRBD2 matches at 7 bases. There are 14 residues in the CDR3. Germline loops: CDR1 SEHNR, CDR2 FQNEAQ (reference sequence). The trim removed 1 base at V and 5 bases at J, leaving 4 bases unmatched. CDR3 in DNA: TGTGCCAGCAGCTTAGGACTAGCTGCCGAGACCCAGTACTTC. Protein sequence: CASSLGLAAETQYF.

This sequence joins TRBV28 and TRBJ2-3; TRBD2 aligns across 8 bases. The V gene end was trimmed by 6 bases and the J gene end by 3 bases; junction bases not matched to a gene: 11. Germline CDR1 is MDHEN and CDR2 is SYDVKM. CDR3 length: 16 amino acids. CDR3 region: CASRSRKRESTDTQYF. Written as DNA, the CDR3 is TGTGCCAGCAGGTCAAGGAAGCGGGAGTCGACAGATACGCAGTATTTT.

The chain combines TRBV9 with TRBJ2-1, with TRBD1 identical over 7 bases. The CDR3 extends over 15 amino acids. CDR1 is SGDLS and CDR2 is YYNGEE in the germline V gene. Trimming removed 4 bases from V and 1 base from J; junction bases left unmatched: 5. Here the CDR3 reads CASSTTGESYNEQFF. Here the CDR3 DNA reads TGTGCCAGCAGCACTACAGGGGAATCCTACAATGAGCAGTTCTTC.

The chain employs TRBV5-4 and TRBJ1-1, with TRBD1 matching 12 bases. The germline V gene has CDR1 SGHNT and CDR2 YYREEE (reference sequence). This CDR3 spans 14 amino acids. V lost 2 bases, J lost 10 bases, and 6 bases stayed unmatched. The CDR3 nucleotides read TGTGCCAGCAGCTTAGGAGGGACAGGGGGCATAGCTTTCTTT. It translates to CASSLGGTGGIAFF.

The sample holds a few counts of this clone. The chain couples TRBV5-1 to TRBJ1-2, with a weak D call TRBD1 (5 bases). The CDR3 is 17 residues long. Trimming took off 0 bases at V and 5 bases at J, with 20 bases between the two ends. Germline V lookup: CDR1 SGHRS, CDR2 YFSETQ. This CDR3 is CASSLERGAAWLYGYTF. In nucleotides, the CDR3 is TGCGCCAGCAGCTTGGAACGCGGGGCGGCCTGGTTATATGGCTACACCTTC.

Only a few counts were recorded for this clone. The chain joins TRBV18 to TRBJ2-2; 9 nucleotides align to TRBD1. In germline, CDR1 is KGHSH, CDR2 LQKENI. V trimming: 7 bases; J trimming: 7 bases; junction bases outside the gene matches: 7. The CDR3 has 14 residues. CDR3: CASFPGQGIGELFF. DNA for the CDR3: TGTGCCAGCTTCCCGGGACAGGGAATCGGGGAGCTGTTTTTT.

CDR3 region: CASTEGLAGDDTQYF. In nucleotides, the CDR3 is TGCGCCAGCACGGAAGGACTAGCGGGAGACGATACGCAGTATTTT. This chain joins TRBV10-1 and TRBJ2-3; 13 bases match TRBD2. The CDR3 totals 15 residues. V lost 7 bases and J lost 6; bases outside the gene matches: 7. Germline V gene lookup returns CDR1 WNHNN and CDR2 SYGVQD (reference sequence).

The J gene is TRBJ2-3, the V gene TRBV5-1, with unresolved D. Deletions cut 7 bases from V and 1 base from J, with 7 bases between. The CDR3 has 12 amino acids. The germline V gene has CDR1 SGHRS and CDR2 YFSETQ. CDR3 nucleotides: TGCGCCAGCGGAACAGGCACAGATACGCAGTATTTT. It yields the protein CASGTGTDTQYF.